One and the same sample provided the 10 T cell receptor beta chains below, sequenced in a study of T cell responses to AZD1222 COVID-19 vaccine. This table comes from immunoSEQ multiplex PCR, and its TCRdb copy is limited to in-frame clones, with some not included. The profile shows 140,000 or so clones, 85% to 95% of them singletons. The source was peripheral blood, collected after recovery from COVID-19. These receptors originate from an adult who had recovered from COVID-19.

This chain connects TRBV7-8 to TRBJ1-3; D is undetermined. From germline, CDR1 is SGHVS and CDR2 FQNEAQ. V shed 4 bases and J shed 5 bases, with 6 bases lying between them. The CDR3 sequence is 12 residues long. As DNA, the CDR3 is TGTGCCAGCAGCTCTCCCCGAAACACCATATATTTT. It codes for CASSSPRNTIYF.

The rearrangement joins TRBV11-3 to TRBJ2-3; 8 nucleotides line up with TRBD2. From germline, CDR1 is SGHNT and CDR2 YENEEA. Trimming at V came to 3 bases and at J to 1 base, leaving 3 bases not matched to a gene. The CDR3 runs to 15 residues. CDR3 residues: CASSFQAGGTDTQYF. The CDR3 DNA reads as TGTGCCAGCAGCTTCCAAGCGGGGGGCACAGATACGCAGTATTTT. The whole variable domain, remainder taken from reference TRBV11-3 and TRBJ2-3, is EAGVVQSPRYKIIEKKQPVAFWCNPISGHNTLYWYLQNLGQGPELLIRYENEEAVDDSQLPKDRFSAERLKGVDSTLKIQPAELGDSAVYLCASSFQAGGTDTQYFGPGTRLTVL.

J is TRBJ2-2 and V is TRBV27; D gene ambiguous. The CDR3 consists of 15 residues. The V gene lost 5 bases and the J gene lost 4 bases, with 14 bases spanning the gap. CDR1 MNHEY and CDR2 SMNVEV come from the germline V gene (reference sequence). The chain's CDR3 is CASSHSNPPTGELFF. CDR3 nucleotide sequence: TGTGCCAGCAGTCACAGTAACCCACCCACCGGGGAGCTGTTTTTT.

The CDR3 protein is CASSIAHMGNEQYF. Here the CDR3 DNA reads TGTGCCAGTAGTATAGCCCATATGGGGAACGAGCAGTACTTC. The chain joins TRBV19 to TRBJ2-7; no clear D. Per germline, CDR1 LNHDA and CDR2 SQIVND (reference sequence). The ends were cut back, 1 base at V and 5 bases at J, with 12 bases in the middle. The CDR3 extends over 14 amino acids. Together with reference TRBV19 and TRBJ2-7, the CDR3 gives the full variable domain: DGGITQSPKYLFRKEGQNVTLSCEQNLNHDAMYWYRQDPGQGLRLIYYSQIVNDFQKGDIAEGYSVSREKKESFPLTVTSAQKNPTAFYLCASSIAHMGNEQYFGPGTRLTVT.

The chain is built from TRBV10-3 and TRBJ2-3; D gene uncertain. V lost 6 bases to trimming and J lost 5 bases, with 9 bases between them. Germline CDR1 is ENHRY and CDR2 is SYGVKD. This CDR3 contains 12 residues. For the CDR3, the DNA is TGTGCCATCAGCAATTCCCTAGATACGCAGTATTTT. Protein: CAISNSLDTQYF.

This clone appeared a single time. The chain recombines TRBV6-5 with TRBJ2-7; 10 nucleotides agree with TRBD2. Trimming took 0 bases from V and 3 from J; bases not matched to a gene: 5. CDR1 is MNHEY and CDR2 is SVGAGI in the germline V gene. The CDR3 sequence is 16 residues long. The CDR3 coding sequence is TGTGCCAGCAGTTACTCGGGGGGGACTAGCGACTACGAGCAGTACTTC. Translating it yields CASSYSGGTSDYEQYF.

Points on this clone: A much larger clone sits a single nucleotide away, making a read error possible. The chain is built from TRBV2 and TRBJ2-6; perhaps TRBD2 as D (6 bases). This CDR3 is 15 amino acids long. CDR1 is SNHLY and CDR2 is FYNNEI in the germline V gene. The ends were cut back, 3 bases at V and 0 bases at J, with 6 bases in the middle. CDR3 sequence reads: CASSEGGSGANVLTF. The CDR3, as DNA: TGTGCCAGCAGTGAGGGGGGCTCTGGGGCCAACGTCCTGACTTTC.

The chain carries TRBV25-1 and TRBJ2-7, with D tentatively TRBD1 (6 bases). Germline V gene lookup returns CDR1 MGHDK and CDR2 SYGVNS. Trimming stripped 4 bases from V and 0 bases from J, with 13 bases between. This CDR3 is built from 15 residues. CDR3 DNA sequence: TGTGCCAGCAGTGGGGGGCGATTTTCCTCCTACGAGCAGTACTTC. Amino acids: CASSGGRFSSYEQYF.

The V and J genes are TRBV18 and TRBJ1-1; D perhaps matches TRBD1 (5 bases). V was shortened by 2 bases and J by 3 bases, with 16 bases between the two germline ends. This CDR3 is built from 16 residues. Germline V gene sequence: CDR1 KGHSH, CDR2 LQKENI. The CDR3 DNA sequence: TGTGCCAGCTCACCAGTTCCCCAGGCGGGGGACACTGAAGCTTTCTTT. Protein product: CASSPVPQAGDTEAFF.

This clone was recorded only once. This sequence joins TRBV2 and TRBJ1-5; perhaps TRBD1 as D (6 bases). Germline CDR1 and CDR2: SNHLY and FYNNEI. V gave up 2 bases and J gave up 4 bases, with 15 bases separating them. This CDR3 region has 16 residues. The CDR3 reads CASSEREDRANQPQHF. CDR3 bases: TGTGCCAGCAGTGAAAGGGAGGACAGAGCGAATCAGCCCCAGCATTTT.